Below, 29 T cell receptor beta chains from the same sample are listed, as sequenced in a study of blood T cell repertoires in COVID-19. Some clones are missing from TCRdb's copy, which holds only in-frame ones; the method was immunoSEQ multiplex PCR. The sample records around 240,000 clones, 70% to 90% being singletons. The sequenced sample consisted of peripheral blood. The receptor source for this set is a woman in her twenties or thirties who had recovered from COVID-19.

In this sample, this clone turned up once. This chain joins TRBV12-3 or TRBV12-4 and TRBJ1-2; 7 bases match TRBD1. There are 12 residues in the CDR3. Trimming cost V 9 bases and J 6 bases; bases outside gene matches: 7. The CDR3 coding sequence is TGTGCCAGTCTCCGACAGGGCAATGGCTACACCTTC. Translation gives CASLRQGNGYTF.

The chain uses TRBV6-5 and TRBJ2-7; D perhaps matches TRBD1 (6 bases). V lost 1 base and J 3 bases, leaving 13 bases between the germline ends. The CDR3 sequence is 15 residues long. CDR1 and CDR2 (germline): MNHEY, SVGAGI. CDR3 sequence (DNA): TGTGCCAGCAGTTACTACAGGGATTCGGGCTACGAGCAGTACTTC. Its protein is CASSYYRDSGYEQYF.

V gene TRBV5-1 combines with J gene TRBJ1-2, with 7 bases identical to TRBD1. J was trimmed by 6 bases and V by 2 bases; bases with no gene match: 7. The CDR3 runs 14 residues. Germline assignment: CDR1 SGHRS and CDR2 YFSETQ. This CDR3 reads CASSLRDSYNGYTF. In DNA, the CDR3 is TGCGCCAGCAGCTTAAGGGACAGTTACAATGGCTACACCTTC.

This rearrangement joins TRBV28 to TRBJ2-2; 7 nucleotides align to TRBD1. The germline V gene has CDR1 MDHEN and CDR2 SYDVKM. Trimming took 3 bases from V and 1 from J; bases not matched to a gene: 5. The CDR3 is 16 amino acids. In DNA, the CDR3 is TGTGCCAGCAGTTTCAGAGGGACAGAGAACACCGGGGAGCTGTTTTTT. Translated: CASSFRGTENTGELFF.

V and J are TRBV3-1 (or the pseudogene TRBV3-2) and TRBJ2-5; TRBD2 matches 8 bases. The germline V gene encodes CDR1 LGHDT and CDR2 YNNKEL (reference sequence). Trimming took 1 base from V and 4 from J; bases not matched to a gene: 11. The CDR3 runs to 17 residues. CDR3 bases: TGTGCCAGCAGCCAAGGGTATCAGCGGGGGAAAGGAGAGACCCAGTACTTC. Translated, it gives CASSQGYQRGKGETQYF.

This clone occurred a few times. The chain combines TRBV3-1 (or the pseudogene TRBV3-2) with TRBJ1-1; 8 bases agree with TRBD1. This CDR3 has 15 residues. Trimming cost V 4 bases and J 8 bases; bases outside gene matches: 12. Germline V CDR1 and CDR2: LGHDT, YNNKEL (reference sequence). This chain's CDR3 is CASSLMSTGVSEAFF. DNA for the CDR3: TGTGCCAGCAGCCTCATGTCGACAGGGGTCTCCGAAGCTTTCTTT.

The chain links TRBV18 to TRBJ2-1; 16 bases agree with TRBD2. Germline assignment: CDR1 KGHSH and CDR2 LQKENI. The CDR3 is 17 residues long. The junction had 3 bases not matched to a gene; V was cut back by 3 bases and J by 4 bases. The CDR3 reads CASSPGTSGGVYNEQFF. CDR3 in DNA: TGTGCCAGCTCACCCGGGACTAGCGGGGGGGTATACAATGAGCAGTTCTTC.

The rearrangement uses TRBV2 and TRBJ2-5; 9 bases map to TRBD2. CDR1 and CDR2 (germline): SNHLY, FYNNEI. The CDR3 consists of 14 residues. After removal of 8 bases from V and 5 bases from J, the junction contained 9 bases not matched to a gene. The CDR3 DNA reads as TGTGCCAGCCTTACGGGACTAGCTTCGGAGACCCAGTACTTC. This encodes CASLTGLASETQYF.

The gene calls are TRBV10-3 and TRBJ2-5; possibly TRBD2 for D (6 bases). The germline V gene encodes CDR1 ENHRY and CDR2 SYGVKD. The CDR3 contains 14 residues. V lost 2 bases, J lost 3 bases, and 10 bases lay in between. The CDR3 DNA reads as TGTGCCATCAGTGAGGGAGCTAGCGAAGAGACCCAGTACTTC. Its protein is CAISEGASEETQYF.

CDR3 amino acids: CASSFVLLAGGSTDTQYF. As DNA, the CDR3 is TGTGCCAGCAGCTTCGTACTACTAGCGGGGGGGAGCACAGATACGCAGTATTTT. The gene calls are TRBV5-8 and TRBJ2-3; 13 nucleotides agree with TRBD2. The CDR3 runs 18 residues. Germline-derived CDR1 and CDR2 are SGHTS and YDEGEE. Losses at the gene ends were 2 bases for V and 0 bases for J; bases not matched to a gene: 6. Using reference TRBV5-8 and TRBJ2-3 for the parts outside the CDR3, the full variable domain is EAGVTQSPTHLIKTRGQQATLRCSPISGHTSVYWYQQALGLGLQFLLWYDEGEERNRGNFPPRFSGRQFPNYSSELNVNALELEDSALYLCASSFVLLAGGSTDTQYFGPGTRLTVL.

This clone has a single count. The rearrangement joins TRBV15 to TRBJ1-2; D is unclear. In germline, CDR1 is LNHNV, CDR2 YYDKDF (reference sequence). The CDR3 has 14 residues. Trimming removed 3 bases at V and 7 bases at J, with 15 bases between. The CDR3 DNA sequence: TGTGCCACCAGCAGGCCGGATTACGGGGTTGGCTACACCTTC. Translation: CATSRPDYGVGYTF.

The chain joins TRBV5-1 to TRBJ2-5, with 9 bases lining up with TRBD2. Trimming at V came to 3 bases and at J to 3 bases, leaving 6 bases not matched to a gene. The CDR3 consists of 15 residues. Germline V lookup: CDR1 SGHRS, CDR2 YFSETQ. The DNA of the CDR3 is TGCGCCAGCAGCTCATTAGCGGGGGTAGAAGAGACCCAGTACTTC. Amino acid sequence: CASSSLAGVEETQYF. Full variable domain (rest looked up from reference TRBV5-1 and TRBJ2-5): KAGVTQTPRYLIKTRGQQVTLSCSPISGHRSVSWYQQTPGQGLQFLFEYFSETQRNKGNFPGRFSGRQFSNSRSEMNVSTLELGDSALYLCASSSLAGVEETQYFGPGTRLLVL.

This sequence joins TRBV4-2 and TRBJ1-3; D gene unclear. Trimming cost V 2 bases and J 0 bases, with 17 bases left between them. CDR3 size: 18 residues. CDR1 and CDR2 (germline): LGHNA, YNFKEQ. CDR3 in amino acids: CASSQTPTPPISGNTIYF. The CDR3 bases are TGTGCCAGCAGCCAAACCCCGACACCCCCTATCTCTGGAAACACCATATATTTT.

A few counts support this clone. J is TRBJ2-7 and V is TRBV7-6; 7 positions agree with TRBD2. V gave up 5 bases and J gave up 4 bases; unmatched junction bases: 11. Germline-derived CDR1 and CDR2 are SGHVS and FNYEAQ. This CDR3 spans 15 amino acids. As DNA, the CDR3 is TGTGCCAGCAGCCTAATGCGTGGGGGGGATTACGAGCAGTACTTC. The encoded protein is CASSLMRGGDYEQYF. The variable domain in full, with the rest retrieved from reference TRBV7-6 and TRBJ2-7, is GAGVSQSPRYKVTKRGQDVALRCDPISGHVSLYWYRQALGQGPEFLTYFNYEAQQDKSGLPNDRFSAERPEGSISTLTIQRTEQRDSAMYRCASSLMRGGDYEQYFGPGTRLTVT.

V gene TRBV9 combines with J gene TRBJ1-1; D unresolved. CDR1 SGDLS and CDR2 YYNGEE come from the germline V gene. CDR3 length: 15 amino acids. V was cut by 0 bases and J by 0 bases, with 9 bases left in between. DNA for the CDR3: TGTGCCAGCAGCGTAGGAGGGCTAATGAACACTGAAGCTTTCTTT. Protein product: CASSVGGLMNTEAFF.

This chain uses TRBV6-5 with TRBJ2-5; 8 bases fit TRBD2. The CDR3 is 14 residues long. V shed 6 bases, J shed 2 bases, and the junction held 5 bases outside the gene matches. The germline V gene encodes CDR1 MNHEY and CDR2 SVGAGI. The CDR3 loop reads CASRERGTQETQYF. Here the CDR3 DNA reads TGTGCCAGCAGGGAGCGGGGGACTCAAGAGACCCAGTACTTC.

The chain carries TRBV7-3 and TRBJ1-2; TRBD1 matches 9 bases. V lost 5 bases to trimming and J lost 5 bases; unmatched junction nucleotides: 3. CDR3 size: 13 residues. Germline CDR1 and CDR2: SGHTA and FQGTGA. The CDR3: CASSHGQGYGYTF. CDR3 coding DNA: TGTGCCAGCAGCCATGGACAGGGGTATGGCTACACCTTC.

The V gene is TRBV4-2, the J gene TRBJ1-5; tentative D call: TRBD1 (6 bases). CDR3 length equals 15 residues. Germline V CDR1 and CDR2: LGHNA, YNFKEQ. V lost 1 base, J lost 2 bases, and 9 bases lay in between. CDR3 bases: TGTGCCAGCAGCCAAGTACAGGGTGGCAATCAGCCCCAGCATTTT. This encodes CASSQVQGGNQPQHF.

Note on this clone: Other DNA sequences of this sample code for an identical CDR3. The chain employs TRBV4-3 and TRBJ2-2, with D possibly TRBD2 on 6 matching bases. CDR3 length: 14 amino acids. V gave up 1 base and J gave up 9 bases, with 12 bases separating them. The germline gives CDR1 LGHNA, CDR2 YSLEER. The CDR3 sequence is CASSQGRGAWELFF. Here the CDR3 DNA reads TGCGCCAGCAGCCAAGGGCGGGGAGCCTGGGAGCTGTTTTTT.

The chain links TRBV9 to TRBJ2-1; tentative D call: TRBD2 (5 bases). In germline, CDR1 is SGDLS, CDR2 YYNGEE. V was shortened by 0 bases and J by 8 bases, with 9 bases between the two germline ends. CDR3 size: 13 residues. For the CDR3, the DNA is TGTGCCAGCAGCGTAGGGAGGACGGATGAGCAGTTCTTC. It codes for CASSVGRTDEQFF.

This chain joins TRBV18 and TRBJ1-6; TRBD1 agrees at 9 bases. The CDR3 has 17 amino acids. With V trimmed by 3 bases and J by 7 bases, 10 bases remained unmatched. The V gene's germline CDR1 is KGHSH and CDR2 LQKENI. The CDR3 reads CASSPFSGQGSNSPLHF. The CDR3 DNA reads as TGTGCCAGCTCACCCTTTTCCGGACAGGGGAGCAATTCACCCCTCCACTTT.

The chain combines TRBV18 with TRBJ2-7; no clear D. This CDR3 contains 15 residues. Germline V gene lookup returns CDR1 KGHSH and CDR2 LQKENI. V gave up 3 bases and J gave up 1 base, with 13 bases separating them. CDR3 protein: CASSPTPSLSYEQYF. For the CDR3, the DNA is TGTGCCAGCTCACCGACTCCATCTCTTTCCTACGAGCAGTACTTC.

V usage is TRBV29-1 and J usage is TRBJ2-1; perhaps TRBD1 as D (5 bases). This CDR3 has 14 residues. V lost 4 bases and J lost 8, with 18 bases in between. CDR1 is SQVTM, CDR2 ANQGSEA, per germline. The CDR3 nucleotides read TGCAGCGTTGGAGAACCAACCCTAGGGGATGAGCAGTTCTTC. This encodes CSVGEPTLGDEQFF.

This chain links TRBV7-2 with TRBJ1-6; 8 nucleotides agree with TRBD1. Germline CDR1 reads SGHTA; CDR2 reads FQGNSA. V lost 5 bases and J lost 7; bases outside the gene matches: 7. The CDR3 runs 15 residues. CDR3 sequence reads: CASSLRGQANSPLHF. The CDR3 bases are TGTGCCAGCAGCCTGCGGGGACAGGCAAATTCACCCCTCCACTTT.

The chain couples TRBV6-5 to TRBJ1-2; tentatively, D is TRBD1 (6 bases). This CDR3 contains 15 residues. Germline V gene sequence: CDR1 MNHEY, CDR2 SVGAGI. The germline V and J ends were trimmed by 5 bases and 3 bases, with 16 bases remaining between them. CDR3 sequence reads: CASSPLHGQHYGYTF. CDR3 sequence (DNA): TGTGCCAGCAGTCCCCTACACGGACAGCACTATGGCTACACCTTC.

V usage is TRBV29-1 and J usage is TRBJ2-5; TRBD2 matches 9 bases. The CDR3 has 13 residues. Germline V lookup: CDR1 SQVTM, CDR2 ANQGSEA. V was pared by 4 bases and J by 3 bases, with 3 bases of the junction left unmatched. The DNA of the CDR3 is TGCAGCGTTGCTGGACTAGCGAAAGAGACCCAGTACTTC. This sequence encodes CSVAGLAKETQYF.

This chain links TRBV5-1 with TRBJ1-1; possible D gene TRBD1, 5 bases. Germline V CDR1 and CDR2: SGHRS, YFSETQ. There are 14 residues in the CDR3. The V and J ends lost 0 bases and 5 bases respectively, with 11 bases between them. The CDR3 sequence is CASSLVQGRTEAFF. The CDR3 nucleotides read TGCGCCAGCAGCTTGGTGCAGGGTCGGACTGAAGCTTTCTTT.

This clone was seen only once. The chain joins TRBV7-2 to TRBJ2-5; 7 nucleotides align to TRBD2. Per the germline V gene, CDR1 is SGHTA and CDR2 is FQGNSA. CDR3 length: 14 amino acids. The ends lost 5 bases at V and 5 bases at J; junction bases unmatched: 8. The CDR3 here is CASSPGVGGETQYF. CDR3 coding DNA: TGTGCCAGCAGCCCGGGAGTCGGGGGGGAGACCCAGTACTTC.

CDR3 sequence reads: CASSFGRDGNQPQHF. In DNA form, the CDR3 reads TGTGCCAGCAGCTTCGGGAGGGACGGCAATCAGCCCCAGCATTTT. The rearrangement uses TRBV5-5 and TRBJ1-5; a possible D gene is TRBD1 (5 bases). CDR3 length: 15 amino acids. Between the trimmed V and J ends, which lost 2 bases and 2 bases, there was a span of 11 bases. Germline values: CDR1 SGHKS, CDR2 YYEKEE (reference sequence). The full variable domain, in which reference TRBV5-5 and TRBJ1-5 provide the parts outside the CDR3, is DAGVTQSPTHLIKTRGQQVTLRCSPISGHKSVSWYQQVLGQGPQFIFQYYEKEERGRGNFPDRFSARQFPNYSSELNVNALLLGDSALYLCASSFGRDGNQPQHFGDGTRLSIL.